This is a list of T cell receptor beta chains from one sample in a study of T-cell memory formation after mild COVID-19. One entry per CDR3 protein results from TCRdb running MiXCR on the 5' RACE reads. The sample yields 200,000 to 300,000 distinct CDR3 sequences, 15% to 20% seen once. The sample consisted of PBMCs or a T cell subset sorted from them (not recorded which). All receptors derive from a man aged 18 to 29 who had mild COVID-19 (a few samples of this study predate the infection). Cell type and time point are not known. The conserved cysteine and the conserved F or W are not part of the CDR3 here.

>TRBV7-9|TRBJ1-3|14
ASTASLGVAGNTIY
>TRBV7-3|TRBJ2-4|12
ASSLGTAKNIQY
>TRBV7-9|TRBJ2-2|13
ASSPMAGITGELF
>TRBV5-1|TRBJ2-3|13
ASSLAPPTTDTQY
>TRBV7-2|TRBJ2-3|16
ASSPTSGGIPSTDTQY
>TRBV4-2|TRBJ2-3|15
ASSQEWSGGSTDTQY
>TRBV4-2|TRBJ1-5|11
ASSQELDRPQH
>TRBV12-3/TRBV12-4|TRBJ1-5|11
ASSFLRDQPQH
>TRBV20-1|TRBJ2-5|15
SADRPLWGPAQETQY
>TRBV7-9|TRBJ2-7|13
ASSLLAGGAYEQY
>TRBV6-5|TRBJ1-1|12
ASSEGQGRAEAF
>TRBV7-9|TRBJ1-1|14
ASSSPEGQGRTEAF
>TRBV7-9|TRBJ2-3|13
ASNKRGGNTDTQY
>TRBV6-2/TRBV6-3|TRBJ2-5|11
ASSYGLQETQY
>TRBV5-1|TRBJ1-3|13
ASSFGQAGGNTIY
>TRBV12-3/TRBV12-4|TRBJ1-1|11
ASSPQMNTEAF
>TRBV5-1|TRBJ2-2|12
ASSSKISPGELF
>TRBV4-1|TRBJ1-5|13
ASSQDTGRNQPQH
>TRBV6-1|TRBJ2-7|12
ATEPGTSLYEQY
>TRBV4-1|TRBJ2-7|14
ASSQDGGDRFLEQY
>TRBV20-1|TRBJ2-3|8
SGWGDTQY